This is a list of T cell receptor beta chains from one sample in a study of somatic mutations in cytotoxic T cells in rheumatoid arthritis. Method: immunoSEQ multiplex PCR; TCRdb's copy keeps in-frame clones and lacks some. The sample records roughly 3,200 clones, around 83% being singletons. Sequenced input: CD8+ T cells sorted from blood. Source of these receptors: a woman aged 45-59 years with rheumatoid arthritis. Each CDR3 is given with its conserved first and last residue. Fields, in order: V gene, J gene, D gene, clone size, CDR3 protein, CDR3 DNA. A D gene is named only where the DNA matches it firmly. Only part of the rows carry a size: once, few, many, or a class if the clone is expanded.

V gene: TRBV2; J gene: TRBJ2-2; D gene: TRBD1; clone size: NA; CDR3 protein: CASNGPGQGYTGELFF; CDR3 DNA: TGTGCCAGCAACGGACCGGGACAGGGGTACACCGGGGAGCTGTTTTTT
V gene: TRBV5-4; J gene: TRBJ2-7; D gene: TRBD2; clone size: NA; CDR3 protein: CASSLDSGSSYEQYF; CDR3 DNA: TGTGCCAGCAGCTTGGATAGCGGGAGCTCCTACGAGCAGTACTTC
V gene: TRBV2; J gene: TRBJ2-1; D gene: NA; clone size: NA; CDR3 protein: CASLAELHEQFF; CDR3 DNA: TGTGCCAGCCTGGCGGAACTACATGAGCAGTTCTTC
V gene: TRBV6-5; J gene: TRBJ2-1; D gene: TRBD2; clone size: NA; CDR3 protein: CASSYGTSGIREQFF; CDR3 DNA: TGCGCCAGCAGTTACGGGACTAGCGGGATTCGCGAGCAGTTCTTC
V gene: TRBV6-5; J gene: TRBJ2-7; D gene: NA; clone size: NA; CDR3 protein: CASSLQGPDYEQYF; CDR3 DNA: TGTGCCAGCAGTCTACAGGGTCCAGACTACGAGCAGTACTTC
V gene: TRBV6-5; J gene: TRBJ1-2; D gene: NA; clone size: NA; CDR3 protein: CASREAAGGYTF; CDR3 DNA: TGTGCCAGCAGGGAGGCGGCGGGAGGCTACACCTTC
V gene: TRBV6-5; J gene: TRBJ1-6; D gene: NA; clone size: NA; CDR3 protein: CASRAGVGNSPLHF; CDR3 DNA: TGTGCCAGCAGGGCGGGGGTAGGAAATTCACCCCTCCACTTT
V gene: TRBV5-8; J gene: TRBJ1-1; D gene: NA; clone size: few; CDR3 protein: CASSLVGMNTEAFF; CDR3 DNA: TGTGCCAGCAGCTTGGTCGGGATGAACACTGAAGCTTTCTTT
V gene: TRBV10-3; J gene: TRBJ1-1; D gene: TRBD1; clone size: NA; CDR3 protein: CAISEPDRGEKNTEAFF; CDR3 DNA: TGTGCCATCAGTGAGCCGGACAGGGGAGAGAAAAACACTGAAGCTTTCTTT
V gene: TRBV27; J gene: TRBJ2-7; D gene: TRBD2; clone size: NA; CDR3 protein: CASSLGFDGRDIYEQYF; CDR3 DNA: TGTGCCAGCAGTTTAGGATTTGACGGGAGGGACATTTACGAGCAGTACTTC
V gene: TRBV5-4; J gene: TRBJ2-3; D gene: TRBD2; clone size: few; CDR3 protein: CASSLAEASGVGDTQYF; CDR3 DNA: TGTGCCAGCAGCTTGGCGGAGGCTAGCGGGGTGGGGGATACGCAGTATTTT
V gene: TRBV27; J gene: TRBJ2-5; D gene: NA; clone size: NA; CDR3 protein: CASSSSETQYF; CDR3 DNA: TGTGCCAGCAGTTCCTCAGAGACCCAGTACTTC
V gene: TRBV13; J gene: TRBJ2-2; D gene: TRBD2; clone size: NA; CDR3 protein: CASSAPSGTTGELFF; CDR3 DNA: TGTGCCAGCAGCGCCCCTAGCGGGACAACCGGGGAGCTGTTTTTT
V gene: TRBV6-4; J gene: TRBJ1-1; D gene: NA; clone size: NA; CDR3 protein: CASSSTVNTEAFF; CDR3 DNA: TGTGCCAGCAGCTCGACAGTGAACACTGAAGCTTTCTTT
V gene: TRBV4-1; J gene: TRBJ2-1; D gene: TRBD1; clone size: NA; CDR3 protein: CASSQEDRDFNNEQFF; CDR3 DNA: TGCGCCAGCAGCCAAGAGGACAGGGACTTTAACAATGAGCAGTTCTTC
V gene: TRBV19; J gene: TRBJ2-1; D gene: TRBD2; clone size: few; CDR3 protein: CASSIGIRRTSSYEQFF; CDR3 DNA: TGTGCCAGTAGTATAGGGATTAGGCGGACTAGTAGTTATGAGCAGTTCTTC
V gene: TRBV13; J gene: TRBJ2-7; D gene: TRBD1; clone size: NA; CDR3 protein: CASSLAVGQESYEQYF; CDR3 DNA: TGTGCCAGCAGCTTAGCGGTTGGACAGGAGAGCTACGAGCAGTACTTC
V gene: TRBV27; J gene: TRBJ2-5; D gene: NA; clone size: NA; CDR3 protein: CASSLGGFGVTQYF; CDR3 DNA: TGTGCCAGCAGTCTAGGGGGTTTTGGGGTGACCCAGTACTTC
V gene: TRBV14; J gene: TRBJ1-1; D gene: NA; clone size: NA; CDR3 protein: CASSQKVWQGTMNTEAFF; CDR3 DNA: TGTGCCAGCAGCCAAAAGGTGTGGCAGGGGACCATGAACACTGAAGCTTTCTTT
V gene: TRBV28; J gene: TRBJ1-1; D gene: NA; clone size: few; CDR3 protein: CASSLEGLPNTEAFF; CDR3 DNA: TGTGCCAGCAGTTTAGAGGGACTACCGAACACTGAAGCTTTCTTT
V gene: TRBV27; J gene: TRBJ2-3; D gene: NA; clone size: NA; CDR3 protein: CASSLLLGTDTQYF; CDR3 DNA: TGTGCCAGCAGTCTACTCTTGGGCACAGATACGCAGTATTTT
V gene: TRBV25-1; J gene: TRBJ2-3; D gene: NA; clone size: NA; CDR3 protein: CASSQAWGTDTQYF; CDR3 DNA: TGTGCCAGCAGTCAGGCTTGGGGCACAGATACGCAGTATTTT
V gene: TRBV11-3; J gene: TRBJ2-1; D gene: NA; clone size: NA; CDR3 protein: CASSLGQWNEQFF; CDR3 DNA: TGTGCCAGCAGCTTAGGACAGTGGAATGAGCAGTTCTTC
V gene: TRBV27; J gene: TRBJ2-5; D gene: NA; clone size: NA; CDR3 protein: CASSPLNFQETQYF; CDR3 DNA: TGTGCCAGCAGTCCCCTTAATTTCCAAGAGACCCAGTACTTC
V gene: TRBV28; J gene: TRBJ2-1; D gene: NA; clone size: few; CDR3 protein: CASSPWGGPEYNEQFF; CDR3 DNA: TGTGCCAGCAGTCCCTGGGGGGGCCCCGAATACAATGAGCAGTTCTTC
V gene: TRBV9; J gene: TRBJ2-5; D gene: NA; clone size: NA; CDR3 protein: CASTGEGMKETQYF; CDR3 DNA: TGTGCCAGCACGGGAGAGGGAATGAAAGAGACCCAGTACTTC